This T cell receptor beta chain was identified during a study of blood T cells in healthy people across ages. Germline-derived CDR1 and CDR2 are SQVTM and ANQGSEA. Trimming removed 7 bases from V and 3 bases from J; junction bases left unmatched: 8. CDR3 length: 15 amino acids. A second PCR of 7 to 11 cycles used a sample-barcoded 5' primer and a J-beta primer mix. Each CDR3 protein gets one entry after TCRdb re-called the 5' RACE reads with MiXCR. The sample yields around 670,000 distinct CDR3 sequences, about 30% seen once. Every sample yielded at least 6.5 million isolated PBMCs. This clonotype has a count of ten or more. The target antigen is unknown. Study-wide results and caveats: PBMC samples, being unsorted, prevented any conclusive comparison of naive and antigen-experienced cells. Calculation of diversity from one million T cells yielded estimates considered to be underestimates. A strong correlation was found between TCR beta diversity and the percentage of naive T cells.

The material sequenced was blood. This receptor was obtained from a woman over 75 in good health. The V call is TRBV29-1, the J call TRBJ2-2; 10 nucleotides line up with TRBD1. This chain's CDR3 is CSAIGQGGYTGELFF. The CDR3 DNA follows: TGCAGCGCCATCGGACAGGGGGGTTACACCGGGGAGCTGTTTTTT.